This TCR beta chain originates from a study of blood T cell repertoires in COVID-19. Study summary: Samples taken during acute and convalescent COVID-19 were collected in the United States, Italy and Spain.

Trimming took 5 bases from V and 2 from J; bases not matched to a gene: 14. Germline V gene sequence: CDR1 KGHDR, CDR2 SFDVKD. The CDR3 loop spans 18 amino acids. Profiling relied on immunoSEQ multiplex PCR, and the TCRdb table lists in-frame clones only, not all of them. The data show 80,000 or so clones, around 80% seen once. The sequenced sample was peripheral blood. This sequence originates from a human donor in a cohort sampled during active COVID-19. The chain employs TRBV24-1 and TRBJ2-1; 7 bases are shared with TRBD2. CDR3 DNA: TGTGCCACCAGTGCCCGGGGGGACGCAGGGAGGCCCTACAATGAGCAGTTCTTC. Translating it yields CATSARGDAGRPYNEQFF.